Sequencing of this TCR beta chain was carried out in a study of regulatory T cells in long-lasting Graves disease. Study-wide results and caveats: The persistent group shared 2,741 public clonotypes, more than the 966 shared by new patients. TRBV28, TRBJ1-2 and TRBJ2-5 were segments that persistent disease favored.

With respect to this clonotype: The antigen remains undetermined.

Through Arm-PCR of CDR3 regions and iRepertoire HTBI primers, TCR beta libraries were built. TCRdb processed the multiplex PCR reads anew with MiXCR; each CDR3 protein has one entry. Found here are some 400,000 distinct CDR3 sequences, under 15% of them singletons; the top ten hold approximately 15%. V lost 5 bases, J lost 4 bases, and 1 base stayed unmatched. Germline-derived CDR1 and CDR2 are ENHRY and SYGVKD. The CDR3 loop spans 14 amino acids. As to time point: newly diagnosed GD, antithyroid drugs for less than 3 months. PBMCs provided the RNA from which the TCR library was made. American Thyroid Association guidelines served as the basis for diagnosing Graves' disease. In addition, the sample was reused for a study of T cells in Graves' hyperthyroidism and ophthalmopathy.

This chain joins TRBV10-3 and TRBJ2-3, with TRBD2 identical over 12 bases. This TCR was recovered from a woman aged 25 to 39 with Graves disease. The specimen comprised peripheral blood mononuclear cells (PBMCs), sampled at new diagnosis, from a patient treated with antithyroid drugs. The CDR3 DNA reads TGTGCCATCAGTCGACTAGCGGGAGCAGATACGCAGTATTTT. The encoded protein is CAISRLAGADTQYF.